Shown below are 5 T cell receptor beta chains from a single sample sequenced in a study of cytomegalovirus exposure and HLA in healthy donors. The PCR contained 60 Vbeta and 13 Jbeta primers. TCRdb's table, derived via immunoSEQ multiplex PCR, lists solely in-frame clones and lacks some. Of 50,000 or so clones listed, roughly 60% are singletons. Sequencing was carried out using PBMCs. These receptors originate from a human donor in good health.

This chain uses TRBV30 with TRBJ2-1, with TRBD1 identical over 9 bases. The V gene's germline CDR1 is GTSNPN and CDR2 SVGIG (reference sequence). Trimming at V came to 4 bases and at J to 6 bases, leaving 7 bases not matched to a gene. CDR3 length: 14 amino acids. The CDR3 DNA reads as TGTGCCTGGACCCGGGACAGGGTACTCAATGAGCAGTTCTTC. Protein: CAWTRDRVLNEQFF.

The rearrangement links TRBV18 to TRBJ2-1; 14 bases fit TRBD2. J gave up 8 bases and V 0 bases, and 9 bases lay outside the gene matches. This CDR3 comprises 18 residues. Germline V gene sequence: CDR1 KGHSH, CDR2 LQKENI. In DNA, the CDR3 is TGTGCCAGCTCACCACCAGGACTAGCGGGGGGCAAGCAGGATGAGCAGTTCTTC. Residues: CASSPPGLAGGKQDEQFF.

The CDR3 sequence is CASSLAPSGGAIRSSAQYF. CDR3 nucleotides: TGCGCCAGCAGCTTGGCCCCTAGCGGGGGGGCCATTCGTTCTTCCGCGCAGTATTTT. The chain links TRBV5-1 to TRBJ2-3, with 12 bases identical to TRBD2. The CDR3 is made up of 19 amino acids. V dropped 0 bases and J dropped 10; count of bases not matched to a gene: 18. Germline loops: CDR1 SGHRS, CDR2 YFSETQ.

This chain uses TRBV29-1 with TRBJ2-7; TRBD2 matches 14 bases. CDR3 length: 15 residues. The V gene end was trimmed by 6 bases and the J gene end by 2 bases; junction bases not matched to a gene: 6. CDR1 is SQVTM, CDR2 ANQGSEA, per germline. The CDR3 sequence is CSVEGLAGDPYEQYF. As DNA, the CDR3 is TGCAGCGTGGAGGGACTAGCGGGGGACCCCTACGAGCAGTACTTC.

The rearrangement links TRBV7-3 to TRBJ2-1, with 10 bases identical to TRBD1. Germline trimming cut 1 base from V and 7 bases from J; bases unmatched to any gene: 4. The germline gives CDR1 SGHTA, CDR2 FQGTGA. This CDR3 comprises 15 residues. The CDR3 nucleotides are TGTGCCAGCAGCTTAAAGAGACAGGGGGCTAATGAGCAGTTCTTC. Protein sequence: CASSLKRQGANEQFF.